This is a list of T cell receptor beta chains from one sample in a study of blood T cell repertoires in COVID-19. Sequenced by immunoSEQ multiplex PCR; TCRdb stores in-frame clones only, minus some. There are about 360,000 clones in the sample; more than 75% occur only once, and more than 0.85% lies in the top ten. Sequencing was carried out using peripheral blood. The receptor source for this set is a human donor with acute or convalescent COVID-19. The donor label of this sample is uncertain. Each CDR3 is given with its conserved first and last residue. The order of the fields is V gene, D gene, clone size, J gene, CDR3 protein, CDR3 DNA. D genes are given only for firm matches. Only part of the rows carry a size: once, few, many, or a class if the clone is expanded.

v_gene: TRBV6-2/TRBV6-3
d_gene: .
abundance: many
j_gene: TRBJ1-1
CDR3aa: CASSQQGPNTEAFF
CDR3nt: TGTGCCAGCAGCCAACAGGGCCCAAACACTGAAGCTTTCTTT

v_gene: TRBV5-1
d_gene: TRBD1
abundance: .
j_gene: TRBJ1-1
CDR3aa: CASSMTGSDSTEAFF
CDR3nt: TGCGCCAGCAGCATGACAGGGAGTGATAGCACTGAAGCTTTCTTT

v_gene: TRBV11-2
d_gene: .
abundance: .
j_gene: TRBJ2-3
CDR3aa: CASSLGGTHTDTQYF
CDR3nt: TGTGCCAGCAGCTTAGGCGGGACCCACACAGATACGCAGTATTTT

v_gene: TRBV29-1
d_gene: .
abundance: .
j_gene: TRBJ1-5
CDR3aa: CSVNPGGGQPQHF
CDR3nt: TGCAGCGTTAACCCTGGGGGGGGTCAGCCCCAGCATTTT

v_gene: TRBV10-2
d_gene: .
abundance: .
j_gene: TRBJ1-2
CDR3aa: CASSESRGNYGYTF
CDR3nt: TGCGCCAGCAGTGAGTCTCGCGGGAACTATGGCTACACCTTC

v_gene: TRBV25-1
d_gene: .
abundance: .
j_gene: TRBJ1-4
CDR3aa: CASSDSGPVGEKLFF
CDR3nt: TGTGCCAGCAGCGATTCAGGTCCCGTAGGCGAAAAACTGTTTTTT

v_gene: TRBV6-5
d_gene: TRBD1
abundance: .
j_gene: TRBJ1-6
CDR3aa: CASSSDRDLPLHF
CDR3nt: TGTGCCAGCAGCTCCGACAGGGACTTACCCCTCCACTTT

v_gene: TRBV21-1
d_gene: .
abundance: .
j_gene: TRBJ1-4
CDR3aa: CASSPRWGHGEKLFF
CDR3nt: TGTGCCAGCAGCCCCCGGTGGGGACACGGCGAAAAACTGTTTTTT

v_gene: TRBV28
d_gene: .
abundance: .
j_gene: TRBJ2-1
CDR3aa: CASSLAGTYNEQFF
CDR3nt: TGTGCCAGCAGTCTCGCCGGGACCTACAATGAGCAGTTCTTC

v_gene: TRBV25-1
d_gene: TRBD1
abundance: .
j_gene: TRBJ2-7
CDR3aa: CASQDPGQGSYEQYF
CDR3nt: TGTGCCAGCCAAGACCCGGGACAGGGTTCGTACGAGCAGTACTTC

v_gene: TRBV5-1
d_gene: .
abundance: .
j_gene: TRBJ1-6
CDR3aa: CASSLDGGGGSPLHF
CDR3nt: TGCGCCAGCAGCTTGGATGGGGGAGGAGGTTCACCCCTCCACTTT

v_gene: TRBV27
d_gene: .
abundance: .
j_gene: TRBJ1-1
CDR3aa: CASSFQGGTEAFF
CDR3nt: TGTGCCAGCAGTTTTCAGGGAGGCACTGAAGCTTTCTTT

v_gene: TRBV7-6
d_gene: TRBD2
abundance: .
j_gene: TRBJ2-2
CDR3aa: CASSPGAGVGTGELFF
CDR3nt: TGTGCCAGCAGCCCCGGGGCGGGAGTAGGGACCGGGGAGCTGTTTTTT

v_gene: TRBV9
d_gene: .
abundance: .
j_gene: TRBJ1-2
CDR3aa: CASSGTGWARPNYGYTF
CDR3nt: TGTGCCAGCAGCGGAACAGGGTGGGCCCGGCCTAACTATGGCTACACCTTC

v_gene: TRBV29-1
d_gene: .
abundance: .
j_gene: TRBJ1-1
CDR3aa: CSVEFGMNTEAFF
CDR3nt: TGCAGCGTTGAATTCGGGATGAACACTGAAGCTTTCTTT

v_gene: TRBV5-1
d_gene: TRBD2
abundance: .
j_gene: TRBJ2-1
CDR3aa: CASSLTITSGSRGNEQFF
CDR3nt: TGCGCCAGCAGCTTAACGATAACTAGCGGGAGCCGAGGCAATGAGCAGTTCTTC

v_gene: TRBV6-5
d_gene: .
abundance: .
j_gene: TRBJ1-5
CDR3aa: CASSSPAEINQPQHF
CDR3nt: TGTGCCAGCAGTTCTCCCGCAGAAATCAATCAGCCCCAGCATTTT

v_gene: TRBV28
d_gene: TRBD1
abundance: .
j_gene: TRBJ1-6
CDR3aa: CASSLGGGRSPLHF
CDR3nt: TGTGCCAGCAGCCTAGGGGGCGGCAGGTCACCCCTCCACTTT

v_gene: TRBV19
d_gene: TRBD1
abundance: .
j_gene: TRBJ2-3
CDR3aa: CASSPTGTDTQYF
CDR3nt: TGTGCCAGTAGTCCGACAGGGACAGATACGCAGTATTTT

v_gene: TRBV10-3
d_gene: TRBD1
abundance: .
j_gene: TRBJ2-1
CDR3aa: CAIKGQENNEQFF
CDR3nt: TGTGCCATCAAGGGACAGGAAAACAATGAGCAGTTCTTC

v_gene: TRBV10-2
d_gene: TRBD1
abundance: few
j_gene: TRBJ1-2
CDR3aa: CASSLTGDYGYTF
CDR3nt: TGCGCCAGCAGTTTGACAGGGGACTATGGCTACACCTTC

v_gene: TRBV12-3/TRBV12-4
d_gene: TRBD1
abundance: .
j_gene: TRBJ2-3
CDR3aa: CASSSGGLDTQYF
CDR3nt: TGTGCCAGCAGCTCAGGGGGTTTGGATACGCAGTATTTT

v_gene: TRBV4-1
d_gene: TRBD2
abundance: few
j_gene: TRBJ2-7
CDR3aa: CASSLSLAAFYEQYF
CDR3nt: TGCGCCAGCAGCCTATCCCTAGCGGCCTTCTACGAGCAGTACTTC

v_gene: TRBV18
d_gene: TRBD2
abundance: .
j_gene: TRBJ2-3
CDR3aa: CASSPLAGGTDTQYF
CDR3nt: TGTGCCAGCTCACCGTTAGCGGGGGGAACAGATACGCAGTATTTT

v_gene: TRBV7-8
d_gene: .
abundance: .
j_gene: TRBJ2-3
CDR3aa: CASSLATGEDNAQYF
CDR3nt: TGTGCCAGCAGCTTAGCGACAGGAGAAGATAATGCGCAGTATTTT

v_gene: TRBV5-1
d_gene: TRBD1
abundance: .
j_gene: TRBJ1-5
CDR3aa: CASSPTGGNQPQHF
CDR3nt: TGCGCCAGCAGCCCAACAGGGGGCAATCAGCCCCAGCATTTT

v_gene: TRBV20-1
d_gene: .
abundance: .
j_gene: TRBJ2-7
CDR3aa: CSASLFGTSHEQYF
CDR3nt: TGCAGTGCTAGTCTGTTCGGGACTTCTCACGAGCAGTACTTC

v_gene: TRBV5-4
d_gene: .
abundance: .
j_gene: TRBJ2-1
CDR3aa: CASSTGPPFGGNEQFF
CDR3nt: TGTGCCAGCAGCACGGGTCCCCCTTTCGGGGGCAATGAGCAGTTCTTC

v_gene: TRBV28
d_gene: .
abundance: .
j_gene: TRBJ2-6
CDR3aa: CASSQSGANVLTF
CDR3nt: TGTGCCAGCAGTCAATCTGGGGCCAACGTCCTGACTTTC

v_gene: TRBV4-2
d_gene: .
abundance: few
j_gene: TRBJ1-1
CDR3aa: CASSQEHWSEAFF
CDR3nt: TGTGCCAGCAGCCAAGAACATTGGAGTGAAGCTTTCTTT

v_gene: TRBV18
d_gene: TRBD1
abundance: .
j_gene: TRBJ2-3
CDR3aa: CASSSRQGVDTQYF
CDR3nt: TGTGCCAGCTCATCCCGACAGGGGGTGGATACGCAGTATTTT

v_gene: TRBV5-8
d_gene: TRBD2
abundance: .
j_gene: TRBJ2-7
CDR3aa: CASSTLAGESEQYF
CDR3nt: TGTGCCAGCAGCACTCTAGCGGGAGAGAGCGAGCAGTACTTC

v_gene: TRBV18
d_gene: .
abundance: few
j_gene: TRBJ1-4
CDR3aa: CASSPPRGRTNEKLFF
CDR3nt: TGTGCCAGCTCACCACCGAGGGGGAGAACTAATGAAAAACTGTTTTTT

v_gene: TRBV2
d_gene: TRBD1
abundance: .
j_gene: TRBJ1-6
CDR3aa: CASSETGGWSPLHF
CDR3nt: TGTGCCAGCAGTGAGACAGGGGGCTGGTCACCCCTCCACTTT

v_gene: TRBV7-2
d_gene: TRBD1
abundance: .
j_gene: TRBJ2-7
CDR3aa: CASSPGQVYEQYF
CDR3nt: TGTGCCAGCAGCCCTGGACAGGTCTACGAGCAGTACTTC

v_gene: TRBV6-5
d_gene: TRBD1
abundance: .
j_gene: TRBJ1-3
CDR3aa: CASSGQANSGNTIYF
CDR3nt: TGTGCCAGCTCGGGACAGGCCAACTCTGGAAACACCATATATTTT

v_gene: TRBV7-2
d_gene: .
abundance: .
j_gene: TRBJ1-3
CDR3aa: CASSFGADNSGNTIYF
CDR3nt: TGTGCCAGCAGCTTTGGGGCCGATAACTCTGGAAACACCATATATTTT

v_gene: TRBV18
d_gene: TRBD1
abundance: .
j_gene: TRBJ1-4
CDR3aa: CASSPTGTGSEKLFF
CDR3nt: TGTGCCAGCTCACCGACAGGGACGGGGAGTGAAAAACTGTTTTTT

v_gene: TRBV7-6
d_gene: .
abundance: many
j_gene: TRBJ1-6
CDR3aa: CASSLDPGFNSPLHF
CDR3nt: TGTGCCAGCAGCTTAGATCCGGGTTTTAATTCACCCCTCCACTTT

v_gene: TRBV25-1
d_gene: .
abundance: .
j_gene: TRBJ2-1
CDR3aa: CASSEFGASYNEQFF
CDR3nt: TGTGCCAGCAGTGAGTTTGGAGCATCCTACAATGAGCAGTTCTTC

v_gene: TRBV5-5
d_gene: .
abundance: .
j_gene: TRBJ1-5
CDR3aa: CASSLGGYSNQPQHF
CDR3nt: TGTGCCAGCAGCTTAGGCGGATATAGCAATCAGCCCCAGCATTTT

v_gene: TRBV2
d_gene: .
abundance: .
j_gene: TRBJ2-7
CDR3aa: CASSETAGSRDEQYF
CDR3nt: TGTGCCAGCAGTGAAACGGCGGGTAGTCGGGACGAGCAGTACTTC

v_gene: TRBV6-6
d_gene: TRBD2
abundance: .
j_gene: TRBJ2-7
CDR3aa: CASSPGTSGTYEQYF
CDR3nt: TGTGCCAGCAGCCCCGGGACTAGCGGTACCTACGAGCAGTACTTC

v_gene: TRBV5-4
d_gene: .
abundance: .
j_gene: TRBJ2-1
CDR3aa: CASSGGGSSYNEQFF
CDR3nt: TGTGCCAGCAGCGGGGGCGGGAGCTCCTACAATGAGCAGTTCTTC

v_gene: TRBV7-9
d_gene: .
abundance: .
j_gene: TRBJ1-2
CDR3aa: CASTRQGTNNYGYTF
CDR3nt: TGTGCCAGCACCCGGCAGGGGACGAATAACTATGGCTACACCTTC